A single T cell receptor beta chain is shown here with its context. This clonotype was picked up a small number of times. Its target antigen remains unknown. Base qualities are not provided; no much larger clone lies one nucleotide away. Sequences LGHNT (CDR1) and FRNRAP (CDR2) are obtained from the germline V gene. The CDR3 runs 16 amino acids, cysteine and phenylalanine included. Of the read, only the CDR3 DNA is kept; its 48 bases are in frame from base 1. Trimming removed 7 bases from V and 0 bases from J, leaving 18 bases between the germline ends. Library construction relied on RT-PCR. Sequenced using an Illumina HiSeq 2500. TCRdb took the public reads, trimmed them with fastp at Q25, ran MiXCR for clone calling and kept in-frame beta chains. Records with the same CDR3 protein are collapsed into one entry carrying the most frequent genes and DNA. The sample table records about 310,000 distinct CDR3 sequences; 21% of these occur just once. About 10% of the sample goes to the ten largest clones.

This entry is derived from a study of response to subunit inactivated influenza vaccine (dated by TCRdb to the late 2010s). Broadly, across the study: Deep quantitative T cell receptor repertoire profiling was used in the study to track responses to a trivalent subunit inactivated influenza vaccine.

Study-wide findings and limitations: According to the authors, only a limited number of new T cells may be recruited by each seasonal influenza vaccination.

Sample: PBMCs from blood, taken around 22 months after vaccination. The rearrangement joined TRBV12-5 to TRBJ1-1; the D gene is possibly TRBD1, with 6 bases matching. The receptor's source is a man between 50 and 75 years old who received an inactivated influenza vaccine. Donor details come from another sample of the same person, matched by shared clones. The CDR3 sequence is CASAPRTASMNTEAFF. The nucleotide sequence reads TGTGCTAGTGCCCCTCGGACAGCCTCCATGAACACTGAAGCTTTCTTT.